The 32 T cell receptor beta chains below were found in one sample sequenced in a study of CD8 T cells in Susac syndrome. A quantity of about 0.45 to 1 ug RNA underwent reverse transcription using random hexamers. TCRdb re-called the immunoSEQ multiplex PCR reads with MiXCR, one entry per CDR3 protein. The repertoire holds fewer than 150,000 distinct CDR3 sequences, with approximately 90% as singletons. Sequenced input: CD8+ T cells from PBMCs. The receptor set was obtained from a human donor with multiple sclerosis.

The chain employs TRBV25-1 and TRBJ2-7; 7 bases match TRBD1. The CDR3 sequence is 12 residues long. The ends lost 6 bases at V and 6 bases at J; junction bases unmatched: 5. The germline V gene encodes CDR1 MGHDK and CDR2 SYGVNS. The CDR3 is CASSFTGVEQYF. The CDR3, as DNA: TGTGCCAGCAGCTTTACAGGGGTCGAGCAGTACTTC.

V gene TRBV11-2 combines with J gene TRBJ2-5; D remains ambiguous. CDR3 length: 14 residues. The V gene's germline CDR1 is SGHAT and CDR2 FQNNGV. V was cut by 7 bases and J by 1 base, with 13 bases left in between. The CDR3 reads CASKSSSFQETQYF. CDR3 nucleotides: TGTGCCAGCAAGTCGAGTAGTTTCCAAGAGACCCAGTACTTC.

This chain joins TRBV6-6 and TRBJ2-2; 8 nucleotides align to TRBD2. Looked up from germline, CDR1 is MNHNY and CDR2 is SVGAGI (reference sequence). The CDR3 contains 16 residues. The junction had 7 bases not matched to a gene; V was cut back by 7 bases and J by 0 bases. CDR3 sequence: CASTLAGGANTGELFF. In nucleotides, the CDR3 is TGTGCCAGCACCTTAGCCGGGGGGGCGAACACCGGGGAGCTGTTTTTT.

V is TRBV3-1 and J is TRBJ2-1; 8 nucleotides align to TRBD2. The junction had 17 bases not matched to a gene; V was cut back by 0 bases and J by 13 bases. There are 17 residues in the CDR3. Germline CDR1 LGHDT, CDR2 YNNKEL (reference sequence). The CDR3 protein is CASSQDDLSREVVEQFF. CDR3 DNA: TGTGCCAGCAGCCAAGATGATTTATCGCGGGAGGTTGTTGAACAGTTCTTC.

The chain joins TRBV15 to TRBJ2-3, with D perhaps assigned TRBD1 or TRBD2 (5 bases each). The V end was cut by 4 bases, the J end by 0 bases, with 11 bases between. The CDR3 is 15 residues long. The germline V gene has CDR1 LNHNV and CDR2 YYDKDF (reference sequence). CDR3 in amino acids: CATSNPGPSTDTQYF. The CDR3 region has the DNA TGTGCCACCAGCAACCCGGGACCCAGCACAGATACGCAGTATTTT.

The rearrangement links TRBV28 to TRBJ1-2; D is uncertain. V was clipped by 4 bases and J by 1 base, with 7 bases between them. Germline CDR1 reads MDHEN; CDR2 reads SYDVKM. The CDR3 is 13 amino acids. The CDR3 loop reads CASSSQINYGYTF. In DNA form, the CDR3 reads TGTGCCAGCAGTTCACAGATTAACTATGGCTACACCTTC.

The gene calls are TRBV12-3 or TRBV12-4 and TRBJ2-3; D not resolved. The CDR3 runs to 14 residues. The ends were cut back, 4 bases at V and 0 bases at J, with 8 bases in the middle. The CDR3 nucleotides read TGTGCCAGCAGTTCAGATTCTAGCACAGATACGCAGTATTTT. As protein: CASSSDSSTDTQYF.

This clonotype was detected once. The rearrangement joins TRBV30 to TRBJ2-7; no clear D gene. The germline V and J ends were trimmed by 0 bases and 2 bases, with 8 bases remaining between them. Germline CDR1 GTSNPN, CDR2 SVGIG (reference sequence). The CDR3 runs 13 residues. The CDR3 nucleotides read TGTGCCTGGAGTGTTCCGGGTACCTACGAGCAGTACTTC. Translating gives CAWSVPGTYEQYF.

The J gene is TRBJ1-1, the V gene TRBV6-5; weak D call: TRBD1 (6 bases). This CDR3 spans 13 amino acids. The V gene lost 5 bases and the J gene lost 5 bases, with 12 bases spanning the gap. Germline V gene sequence: CDR1 MNHEY, CDR2 SVGAGI. CDR3 residues: CASSHERGTEAFF. For the CDR3, the DNA is TGTGCCAGCAGTCACGAGAGGGGGACTGAAGCTTTCTTT.

The chain combines TRBV5-1 with TRBJ1-1; no firm D call. Germline lookup yields CDR1 SGHRS and CDR2 YFSETQ. The CDR3 extends over 15 amino acids. Trimming removed 1 base from V and 0 bases from J, with 10 bases in between. The CDR3 nucleotides read TGCGCCAGCAGCTTGCTCCCGGGGATGAACACTGAAGCTTTCTTT. Protein sequence: CASSLLPGMNTEAFF.

The chain recombines TRBV27 with TRBJ2-7; a possible D gene is TRBD2 (6 bases). The CDR3 has 12 amino acids. Germline CDR1 MNHEY, CDR2 SMNVEV (reference sequence). Trimming pared 6 bases from V and 2 bases from J, leaving 8 bases between. The chain's CDR3 is CASSGGPYEQYF. DNA for the CDR3: TGTGCCAGCAGCGGGGGTCCCTACGAGCAGTACTTC.

The chain carries TRBV6-5 and TRBJ1-1; tentative D call: TRBD1 (5 bases). Trimming shortened V by 2 bases and J by 4 bases, and 14 bases separated the two germline ends. Per germline, CDR1 MNHEY and CDR2 SVGAGI. The CDR3 is made up of 15 amino acids. As DNA, the CDR3 is TGTGCCAGCAGTTACGGGGAGGGCGGGGGCACTGAAGCTTTCTTT. Translating gives CASSYGEGGGTEAFF.

This rearrangement joins TRBV28 to TRBJ2-7; D remains unclear. Deletions cut 3 bases from V and 0 bases from J, with 9 bases between. CDR3 length: 14 amino acids. In germline, CDR1 is MDHEN, CDR2 SYDVKM. The CDR3 region has the DNA TGTGCCAGCAGTTTGCTGCTACCCTCCTACGAGCAGTACTTC. This sequence encodes CASSLLLPSYEQYF.

The rearrangement joins TRBV6-5 to TRBJ2-5; D is possibly TRBD2 (6 bases). Germline V lookup: CDR1 MNHEY, CDR2 SVGAGI. The CDR3 sequence is 15 residues long. V dropped 3 bases and J dropped 2 bases, with 13 bases sitting between them. The CDR3 coding sequence is TGTGCCAGCAGTTATGGCGGGACCCGGCAAGAGACCCAGTACTTC. It is translated as CASSYGGTRQETQYF.

V is TRBV5-1 and J is TRBJ2-2; D call uncertain. The CDR3 runs to 13 residues. Looked up from germline, CDR1 is SGHRS and CDR2 is YFSETQ. Trimming stripped 0 bases from V and 10 bases from J, with 10 bases between. The CDR3 bases are TGCGCCAGCAGCTTGGGCTCACCGGCGGAGCTGTTTTTT. It codes for CASSLGSPAELFF.

The chain uses TRBV12-3 or TRBV12-4 and TRBJ2-7; D gene ambiguous. The CDR3 spans 14 residues. V was pared by 6 bases and J by 2 bases, with 14 bases between. CDR3 DNA sequence: TGTGCCAGCAGCAGAGAAGCTGGCGCCTACGAGCAGTACTTC. Amino acids: CASSREAGAYEQYF.

This chain joins TRBV6-5 and TRBJ1-4; the D gene is possibly TRBD1 (6 bases). Germline values: CDR1 MNHEY, CDR2 SVGAGI. V lost 8 bases to trimming and J lost 4 bases, with 11 bases between them. This CDR3 comprises 13 residues. For the CDR3, the DNA is TGTGCCAGCGGGGGGCTGGGTAATGAAAAACTGTTTTTT. Encoded protein: CASGGLGNEKLFF.

J is TRBJ2-3 and V is TRBV5-4; D uncertain. Germline lookup yields CDR1 SGHNT and CDR2 YYREEE (reference sequence). The CDR3 is 15 amino acids. Trimming shortened V by 0 bases and J by 1 base, and 9 bases separated the two germline ends. The CDR3 bases are TGTGCCAGCAGCTTGGAGGTATCGGGCACAGATACGCAGTATTTT. Protein sequence: CASSLEVSGTDTQYF.

V usage is TRBV4-3 and J usage is TRBJ2-7, with D perhaps TRBD2 (6 bases). The CDR3 has 15 amino acids. Germline CDR1 is LGHNA and CDR2 is YSLEER. Trimming left V 0 bases short and J 6 bases short, with 15 bases between. The CDR3 is CASSQDGQGGSEQYF. The CDR3 DNA reads TGCGCCAGCAGCCAAGATGGCCAGGGAGGAAGCGAGCAGTACTTC.

The chain combines TRBV27 with TRBJ2-4, with D possibly matching TRBD2 (6 bases). This CDR3 contains 14 residues. V was shortened by 4 bases and J by 8 bases, with 15 bases between the two germline ends. Germline V gene lookup returns CDR1 MNHEY and CDR2 SMNVEV (reference sequence). The chain's CDR3 is CASSSWDRRDIQYF. In DNA, the CDR3 is TGTGCCAGCAGTTCCTGGGACCGGAGGGACATTCAGTACTTC.

The chain uses TRBV14 and TRBJ2-3; tentatively, D is TRBD2 (5 bases). The CDR3 sequence is 16 residues long. Germline V gene lookup returns CDR1 SGHDN and CDR2 FVKESK. Trimming shortened V by 1 base and J by 1 base, and 12 bases separated the two germline ends. The CDR3 DNA reads as TGTGCCAGCAGCCAAGGGACTTTTCGACGCACAGATACGCAGTATTTT. Encoded protein: CASSQGTFRRTDTQYF.

The J gene is TRBJ1-2, the V gene TRBV20-1; D is perhaps TRBD1 (6 bases). The germline V gene encodes CDR1 DFQATT and CDR2 SNEGSKA (reference sequence). The CDR3 has 11 amino acids. Trimming removed 6 bases at V and 3 bases at J, with 8 bases between. CDR3 region: CSARTDYGYTF. The CDR3 region has the DNA TGCAGTGCCCGGACAGACTATGGCTACACCTTC.

About this clonotype itself: One end of the junction is discordant with germline, which a read error may explain. The CDR3 spells CSFETRNTGELFF. The CDR3 DNA reads as TGCAGCTTTGAGACTAGGAACACCGGGGAGCTGTTTTTT. The V and J genes are TRBV29-1 and TRBJ2-2; D perhaps matches TRBD2 (6 bases). CDR3 size: 13 residues. Germline lookup yields CDR1 SQVTM and CDR2 ANQGSEA.

CDR3 nucleotides: TGTGCCAGCAGTGAAGCTACAGGGTACAATGAGCAGTTCTTC. Amino acids: CASSEATGYNEQFF. This rearrangement joins TRBV2 to TRBJ2-1, with a tentative D call TRBD1 (6 bases). The V and J ends lost 0 bases and 4 bases respectively, with 7 bases between them. Germline values: CDR1 SNHLY, CDR2 FYNNEI. The CDR3 spans 14 residues.

The chain carries TRBV28 and TRBJ2-5, with 9 bases lining up with TRBD1. The CDR3 spans 17 residues. CDR1 is MDHEN, CDR2 SYDVKM, per germline. After removal of 0 bases from V and 5 bases from J, the junction contained 10 bases not matched to a gene. The CDR3 here is CASSLWTGTGSFETQYF. The CDR3 nucleotides are TGTGCCAGCAGTTTATGGACCGGGACAGGGAGTTTTGAGACCCAGTACTTC.

This rearrangement joins TRBV14 to TRBJ2-7, with D hard to call. The V gene's germline CDR1 is SGHDN and CDR2 FVKESK. CDR3 length: 13 residues. V was cut by 4 bases and J by 4 bases, with 11 bases left in between. The CDR3 DNA reads as TGTGCCAGCAGCCCGTTGGTAGATTACGAGCAGTACTTC. As protein: CASSPLVDYEQYF.

The chain combines TRBV7-3 with TRBJ2-7; D may be TRBD2 (6 bases). Germline V gene data show CDR1 as SGHTA and CDR2 as FQGTGA. V was shortened by 2 bases and J by 4 bases, with 15 bases between the two germline ends. The CDR3 spans 15 residues. The chain's CDR3 is CASSLYVGGGYEQYF. Here the CDR3 DNA reads TGTGCCAGCAGCTTATATGTGGGAGGAGGTTACGAGCAGTACTTC.

The chain carries TRBV6-1 and TRBJ2-2, with a weak D call TRBD1 (5 bases). The CDR3 is 17 amino acids. V shed 6 bases and J shed 4 bases, with 21 bases lying between them. Per germline, CDR1 MNHNS and CDR2 SASEGT. CDR3 sequence: CASSPAKGVVGTGELFF. The CDR3 bases are TGTGCCAGCAGCCCGGCAAAAGGGGTCGTAGGCACCGGGGAGCTGTTTTTT.

The chain recombines TRBV7-2 with TRBJ2-1, with a tentative D call TRBD2 (5 bases). V was clipped by 4 bases and J by 7 bases, with 11 bases between them. From germline, CDR1 is SGHTA and CDR2 FQGNSA. This CDR3 is built from 13 residues. CDR3 sequence: CASSSPPGNEQFF. CDR3 coding DNA: TGTGCCAGCAGCTCCCCTCCGGGGAATGAGCAGTTCTTC.

The gene calls are TRBV6-5 and TRBJ2-7; TRBD2 might be the D (6 bases). CDR1 is MNHEY, CDR2 SVGAGI, per germline. V was pared by 0 bases and J by 2 bases, with 14 bases between. The CDR3 is 16 residues long. The CDR3 loop reads CASSYSTGVEAYEQYF. As DNA, the CDR3 is TGTGCCAGCAGTTACTCGACGGGAGTAGAGGCCTACGAGCAGTACTTC.

This sequence joins TRBV29-1 and TRBJ2-5; 14 bases are a match to TRBD2. The junction had 5 bases not matched to a gene; V was cut back by 6 bases and J by 5 bases. Germline V gives CDR1 SQVTM, CDR2 ANQGSEA. This CDR3 has 14 amino acids. The CDR3 nucleotides are TGCAGCGTCCTCCGGACTAGCGGGGGGGAGACCCAGTACTTC. Amino acid sequence: CSVLRTSGGETQYF.

This clonotype has more than one count but fewer than ten. This sequence joins TRBV19 and TRBJ1-1, with 7 bases identical to TRBD1. Germline assignment: CDR1 LNHDA and CDR2 SQIVND (reference sequence). Trimming at V came to 3 bases and at J to 0 bases, leaving 1 base not matched to a gene. The CDR3 consists of 14 residues. The CDR3, as DNA: TGTGCCAGTAGTATCCAGGGGGTGAACACTGAAGCTTTCTTT. Translating it yields CASSIQGVNTEAFF.